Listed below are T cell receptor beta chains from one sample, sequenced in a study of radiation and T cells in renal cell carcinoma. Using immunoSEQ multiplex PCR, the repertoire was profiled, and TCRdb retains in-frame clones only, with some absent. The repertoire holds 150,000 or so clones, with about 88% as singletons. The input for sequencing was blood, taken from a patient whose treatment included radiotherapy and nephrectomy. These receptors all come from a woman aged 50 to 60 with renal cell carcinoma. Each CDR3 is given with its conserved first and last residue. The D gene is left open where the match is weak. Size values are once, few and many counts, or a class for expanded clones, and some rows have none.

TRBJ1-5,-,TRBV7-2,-,TGTGCCAGCAGCGCGGAGGGTGGGGGAGGTCAGCCCCAGCATTTT,CASSAEGGGGQPQHF
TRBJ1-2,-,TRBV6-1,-,TGTGCCAGCAGTCCAGGTTTTAACTATGGCTACACCTTC,CASSPGFNYGYTF
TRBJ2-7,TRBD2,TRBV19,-,TGTGCCAGTAGTATGTGGGTAGCGGGGGGCAAAGGACAGTACTTC,CASSMWVAGGKGQYF
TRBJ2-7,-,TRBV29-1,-,TGCAGCGTTGAAGTCCACCCCAAGCAGTACTTC,CSVEVHPKQYF
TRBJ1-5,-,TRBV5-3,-,TGTGCCAGAAGCTTAAGGGTTCAGCCCCAGCATTTT,CARSLRVQPQHF
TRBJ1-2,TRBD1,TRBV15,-,TGTGCCACCAGCAGAGATCGGACAGGGGTTGGCTACACCTTC,CATSRDRTGVGYTF
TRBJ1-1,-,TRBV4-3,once,TGCGCCAGCAGCAAAGGCACTGAAGCTTTCTTT,CASSKGTEAFF
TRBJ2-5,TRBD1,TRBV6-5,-,TGTGCCAGCAGTTACGCCCGGGACAGGAGGAAGTACTTC,CASSYARDRRKYF
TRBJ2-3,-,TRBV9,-,TGTGCCAGCAGCGTATATAGTAGTGCAGATACGCAGTATTTT,CASSVYSSADTQYF
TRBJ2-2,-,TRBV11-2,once,TGTGCCAGCAGTTTTCGAGGGCCGGTGAACACCGGGGAGCTGTTTTTT,CASSFRGPVNTGELFF
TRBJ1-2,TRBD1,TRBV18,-,TGTGCCAGCTCACCAGGCAGGGGGTCTAACTATGGCTACACCTTC,CASSPGRGSNYGYTF
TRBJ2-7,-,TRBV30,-,TGTGCCTGGAGTAGAAACATAGCGGACTACGAGCAGTACTTC,CAWSRNIADYEQYF
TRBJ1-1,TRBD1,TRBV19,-,TGTGCCAGTAGTACCCTGACAGGGGCTATGAACACTGAAGCTTTCTTT,CASSTLTGAMNTEAFF
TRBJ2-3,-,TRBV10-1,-,TGCGCCAGCAGTGAGTCGAATCCAGGGTGTCGGAGGCTTGATACGCAGTATTTT,CASSESNPGCRRLDTQYF
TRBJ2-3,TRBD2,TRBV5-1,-,TGCGCCAGCAGACAAGATCGGGGGGGCGGCACAGATACGCAGTATTTT,CASRQDRGGGTDTQYF
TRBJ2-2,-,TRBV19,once,TGTGCCAGTAGTAGGAGGGGAGTGGACACCGGGGAGCTGTTTTTT,CASSRRGVDTGELFF
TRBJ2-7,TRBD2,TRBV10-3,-,TGTGCCATCACGGATAGCGGGGGTTACGAGCAGTACTTC,CAITDSGGYEQYF
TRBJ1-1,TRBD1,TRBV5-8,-,TGTGCCAGCAGACGAACCGGGACAGCACTTCTCAAAGCTTTCTTT,CASRRTGTALLKAFF
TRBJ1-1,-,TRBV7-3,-,TGTGCCAGCAGCGCCGGGGCCTTCGGGAACACTGAAGCTTTCTTT,CASSAGAFGNTEAFF
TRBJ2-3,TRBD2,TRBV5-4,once,TGTGCCAGCAGCCCATTCGTTAGTAGCGGGGACTACACAGATACGCAGTATTTT,CASSPFVSSGDYTDTQYF
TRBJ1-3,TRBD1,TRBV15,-,TGTGCCACCAGCAGGGCCCGGACAGGGGCTGGAAACACCATATATTTT,CATSRARTGAGNTIYF
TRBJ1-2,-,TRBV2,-,TGTGCCAGTCTATTACAAGGGGTGGGAAACTATGGCTACACCTTC,CASLLQGVGNYGYTF
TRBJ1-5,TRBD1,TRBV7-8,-,TGTGCCAGCAGCTCCCACACCGGGACAGGGAGCAATCAGCCCCAGCATTTT,CASSSHTGTGSNQPQHF
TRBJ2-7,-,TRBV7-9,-,TGTGCCAGCAGCTCCCAGAAGACGGCCTCCTCCTACGAGCAGTACTTC,CASSSQKTASSYEQYF
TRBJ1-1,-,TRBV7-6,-,TGTGCCAGCAGCTTCCTTTCCTTTACAAGTCACCGAGCTTTCTTT,CASSFLSFTSHRAFF
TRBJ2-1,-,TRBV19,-,TGTGCCAGTAGTGCCACCGGGACATCTTACAATGAGCAGTTCTTC,CASSATGTSYNEQFF
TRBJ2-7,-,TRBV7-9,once,TGTGCCAGCAGCTTTGATCAACGCTCCTACGAGCAGTACTTC,CASSFDQRSYEQYF
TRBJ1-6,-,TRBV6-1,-,TGTGCCAGCAGTGAAGAGAGGAATTCACCCCTCCACTTT,CASSEERNSPLHF
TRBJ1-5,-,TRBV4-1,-,TGCGCCAGCAGCCAAGAAGTGGACTTCATAAGCAATCAGCCCCAGCATTTT,CASSQEVDFISNQPQHF
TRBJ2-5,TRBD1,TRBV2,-,TGTGCCAGCACCGTTAGACAGGGACGCCTCCAAGAGACCCAGTACTTC,CASTVRQGRLQETQYF
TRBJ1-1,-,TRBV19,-,TGTGCCAGTAGTATAGGGGGGGAGAGGGGCGCTTTCTTT,CASSIGGERGAFF
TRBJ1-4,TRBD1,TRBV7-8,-,TGTGCCAGCAGCTCGCGACAGGGGGTATTAGCGGAAACTAATGAAAAACTGTTTTTT,CASSSRQGVLAETNEKLFF
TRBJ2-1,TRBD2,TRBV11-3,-,TGTGCCAGCAGCTTACTAGCGGGGGACTACAATGAGCAGTTCTTC,CASSLLAGDYNEQFF
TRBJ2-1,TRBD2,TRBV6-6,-,TGTGCCAGCATAAGACTAGCGGGGCCCTACAATGAGCAGTTCTTC,CASIRLAGPYNEQFF
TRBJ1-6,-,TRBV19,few,TGTGCCAGTAGTGAGGGGACCGGTAATTCACCCCTCCACTTT,CASSEGTGNSPLHF